One sample yielded the 10 T cell receptor beta chains listed below, sequenced in a study of T cells in Graves' hyperthyroidism and ophthalmopathy. RNA transcripts were the template for amplifying TCR beta CDR3 regions. The TCR CDR3 was amplified in a first-round RT-PCR using the HTBI primer set. TCRdb ran MiXCR on the multiplex PCR reads and lists one entry per CDR3 protein. The sample holds approximately 600,000 distinct CDR3 sequences, roughly 14% seen once. The sequenced material came from blood. These receptors all come from a woman aged 40 to 50 with Graves' ophthalmopathy.

Many counts were recorded for this clonotype. This chain uses TRBV5-5 with TRBJ1-2; 7 bases are shared with TRBD1. Germline lookup yields CDR1 SGHKS and CDR2 YYEKEE (reference sequence). Germline trimming cut 5 bases from V and 8 bases from J; bases unmatched to any gene: 6. The CDR3 runs to 12 residues. The DNA of the CDR3 is TGTGCCAGCAGAAAAACAGGGGACGGCTACACCTTC. Its protein product is CASRKTGDGYTF.

This clonotype was recorded a few times. The chain has TRBV20-1 and TRBJ2-7; tentative D call: TRBD2 (7 bases). V was cut by 6 bases and J by 3 bases, with 21 bases left in between. CDR1 DFQATT and CDR2 SNEGSKA come from the germline V gene (reference sequence). The CDR3 has 15 residues. The CDR3 reads CSARGAWNSYYEQYF. The CDR3 region has the DNA TGCAGTGCACGGGGGGCTTGGAACTCCTACTACGAGCAGTACTTC.

This clonotype was observed many times. The CDR3 DNA reads TGTGCCAGCAGTTCCCGGACAGGGTGGGCTTTCTTT. Protein sequence: CASSSRTGWAFF. The genes are TRBV28 and TRBJ1-1; 8 positions agree with TRBD1. V was clipped by 4 bases and J by 11 bases; unmatched bases: 6. Germline CDR1 MDHEN, CDR2 SYDVKM. This CDR3 contains 12 residues.

This clonotype was seen many times. The chain couples TRBV30 to TRBJ2-7, with D possibly being TRBD1 or TRBD2 (6 bases each). Between the trimmed V and J ends, which lost 2 bases and 4 bases, there was a span of 18 bases. This CDR3 has 15 amino acids. Germline V gives CDR1 GTSNPN, CDR2 SVGIG (reference sequence). CDR3 protein: CAWSQARGATYEQYF. The CDR3 nucleotides are TGTGCCTGGAGTCAAGCAAGGGGGGCGACGTACGAGCAGTACTTC.

This clonotype was observed many times. The rearrangement uses TRBV6-1 and TRBJ1-1; weak D call: TRBD1 (5 bases). Germline CDR1 and CDR2: MNHNS and SASEGT. The CDR3 length is 15 residues. V was shortened by 3 bases and J by 3 bases, with 14 bases between the two germline ends. The CDR3 DNA sequence: TGTGCCAGCAGTGACTATGGGTTGGGGGACACTGAAGCTTTCTTT. Translated: CASSDYGLGDTEAFF.

The chain links TRBV20-1 to TRBJ2-7, with 14 nucleotides matching TRBD2. This CDR3 region has 16 residues. V gave up 5 bases and J gave up 4 bases; unmatched junction bases: 10. In germline, CDR1 is DFQATT, CDR2 SNEGSKA (reference sequence). The CDR3 region is CSAGPWGLAGEYEQYF. CDR3 in DNA: TGCAGTGCTGGACCGTGGGGACTAGCGGGAGAGTACGAGCAGTACTTC.

This clonotype has at least ten counts. This sequence joins TRBV29-1 and TRBJ2-7; D is ambiguous. Per germline, CDR1 SQVTM and CDR2 ANQGSEA. CDR3 size: 12 residues. Trimming stripped 7 bases from V and 4 bases from J, with 14 bases between. CDR3 coding DNA: TGCAGCGCCGACACGGATTTTTACGAGCAGTACTTC. Translated, it gives CSADTDFYEQYF.

This clonotype was observed many times. The CDR3 loop reads CASSLRAADGYTF. The CDR3 coding sequence is TGTGCCAGCAGTCTACGGGCCGCGGATGGCTACACCTTC. This chain links TRBV12-3 or TRBV12-4 with TRBJ1-2; no firm D call. V lost 5 bases, J lost 6 bases, and 13 bases lay in between. The length of the CDR3 is 13 residues.

This clonotype was seen only a few times. The chain couples TRBV4-2 to TRBJ2-7, with 13 bases aligning to TRBD2. The CDR3 spans 16 residues. J was trimmed by 7 bases and V by 0 bases; bases with no gene match: 6. Germline values: CDR1 LGHNA, CDR2 YNFKEQ. The chain's CDR3 is CASSQDWTSGSREQYF. CDR3 DNA: TGTGCCAGCAGCCAAGACTGGACTAGCGGGAGTAGGGAGCAGTACTTC.

This clonotype appeared a few times. The chain carries TRBV6-2 or TRBV6-3 and TRBJ2-5; tentatively, D is TRBD1 (5 bases). The germline CDR1 and CDR2 sequences are MNHEY and SVGEGT. The V end lost 5 bases, the J end lost 7 bases, and 17 bases lay between the germline ends. The CDR3 sequence is 14 residues long. The CDR3, as DNA: TGTGCCAGCAGTACCCGGACAAGACGGTCGACCCAGTACTTC. This encodes CASSTRTRRSTQYF.